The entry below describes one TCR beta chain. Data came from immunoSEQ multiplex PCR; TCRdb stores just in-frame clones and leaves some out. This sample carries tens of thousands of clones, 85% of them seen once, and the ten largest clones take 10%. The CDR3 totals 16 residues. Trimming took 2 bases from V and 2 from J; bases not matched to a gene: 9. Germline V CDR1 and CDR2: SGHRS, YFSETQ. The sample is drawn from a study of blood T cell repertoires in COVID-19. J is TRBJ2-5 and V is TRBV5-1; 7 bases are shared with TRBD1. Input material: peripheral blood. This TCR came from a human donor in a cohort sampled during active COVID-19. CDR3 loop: CASSFLPRGQQETQYF. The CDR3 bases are TGCGCCAGCAGCTTTTTACCCCGGGGACAGCAAGAGACCCAGTACTTC.